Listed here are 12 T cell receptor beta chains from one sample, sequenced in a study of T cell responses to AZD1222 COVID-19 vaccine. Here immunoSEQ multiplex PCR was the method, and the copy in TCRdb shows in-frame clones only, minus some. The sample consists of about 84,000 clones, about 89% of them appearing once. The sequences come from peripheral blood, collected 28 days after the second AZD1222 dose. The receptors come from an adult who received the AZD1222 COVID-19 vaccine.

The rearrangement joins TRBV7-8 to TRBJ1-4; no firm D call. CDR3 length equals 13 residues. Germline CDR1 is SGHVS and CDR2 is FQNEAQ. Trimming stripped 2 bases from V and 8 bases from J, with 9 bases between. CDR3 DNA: TGTGCCAGCAGCTTAAGATCACGCGAAAAACTGTTTTTT. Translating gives CASSLRSREKLFF.

CDR3 nucleotide sequence: TGCGCCAGCAGTCCAGGACTCAGTAATTCACCCCTCCACTTT. This translates into CASSPGLSNSPLHF. J is TRBJ1-6 and V is TRBV5-1; D remains ambiguous. This CDR3 comprises 14 residues. Germline CDR1 reads SGHRS; CDR2 reads YFSETQ. V was clipped by 5 bases and J by 6 bases, with 12 bases between them.

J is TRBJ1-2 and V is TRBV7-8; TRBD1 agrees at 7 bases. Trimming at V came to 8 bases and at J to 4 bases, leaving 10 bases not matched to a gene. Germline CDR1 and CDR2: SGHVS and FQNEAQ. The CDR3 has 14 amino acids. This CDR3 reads CASGISGTVYGYTF. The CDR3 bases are TGTGCCAGCGGAATTTCCGGGACAGTCTATGGCTACACCTTC.

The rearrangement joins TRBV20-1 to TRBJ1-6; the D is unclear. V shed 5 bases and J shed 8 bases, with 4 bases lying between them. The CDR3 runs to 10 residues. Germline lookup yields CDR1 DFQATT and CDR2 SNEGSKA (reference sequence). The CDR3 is CSAGYSPLHF. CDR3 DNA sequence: TGCAGTGCTGGGTATTCACCCCTCCACTTT.

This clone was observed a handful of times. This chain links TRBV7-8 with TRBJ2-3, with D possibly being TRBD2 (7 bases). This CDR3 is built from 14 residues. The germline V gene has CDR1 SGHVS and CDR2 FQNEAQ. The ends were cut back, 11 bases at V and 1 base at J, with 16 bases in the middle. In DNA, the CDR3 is TGTGCCGGAGGGGGGGAAGTCGGCACAGATACGCAGTATTTT. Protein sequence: CAGGGEVGTDTQYF.

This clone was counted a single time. CDR3 bases: TGCGCCAGCAGCTTGGTTAAGGGGGAGCCTGAAGCTTTCTTT. It specifies CASSLVKGEPEAFF. This chain links TRBV5-1 with TRBJ1-1; D is perhaps TRBD1 (6 bases). Trimming took off 0 bases at V and 6 bases at J, with 12 bases between the two ends. Germline CDR1 SGHRS, CDR2 YFSETQ. CDR3 length: 14 residues.

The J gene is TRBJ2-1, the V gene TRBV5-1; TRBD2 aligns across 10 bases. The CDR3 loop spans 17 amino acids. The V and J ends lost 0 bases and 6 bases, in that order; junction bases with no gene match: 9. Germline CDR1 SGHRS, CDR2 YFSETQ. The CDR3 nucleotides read TGCGCCAGCAGCTTGGCAGGGACTAGCGACTCCCGCAATGAGCAGTTCTTC. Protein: CASSLAGTSDSRNEQFF.

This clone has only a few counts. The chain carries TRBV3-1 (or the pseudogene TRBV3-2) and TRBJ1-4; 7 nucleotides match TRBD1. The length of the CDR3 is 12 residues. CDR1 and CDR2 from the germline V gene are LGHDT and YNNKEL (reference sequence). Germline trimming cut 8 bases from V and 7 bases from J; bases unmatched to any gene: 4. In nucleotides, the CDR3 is TGTGCCAGCCGGGGGACAGTTGAAAAACTGTTTTTT. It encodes CASRGTVEKLFF.

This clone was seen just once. Here the CDR3 DNA reads TGTGCCAGCAGCTTCACAGGGGGCACTGAAGCTTTCTTT. Its translation is CASSFTGGTEAFF. The genes are TRBV7-9 and TRBJ1-1, with 8 bases matching TRBD1. The ends lost 3 bases at V and 4 bases at J; junction bases unmatched: 1. CDR3 length equals 13 residues. Germline V gene sequence: CDR1 SEHNR, CDR2 FQNEAQ (reference sequence). The entire variable domain, with the rest obtained from reference TRBV7-9 and TRBJ1-1, is as follows: DTGVSQNPRHKITKRGQNVTFRCDPISEHNRLYWYRQTLGQGPEFLTYFQNEAQLEKSRLLSDRFSAERPKGSFSTLEIQRTEQGDSAMYLCASSFTGGTEAFFGQGTRLTVV.

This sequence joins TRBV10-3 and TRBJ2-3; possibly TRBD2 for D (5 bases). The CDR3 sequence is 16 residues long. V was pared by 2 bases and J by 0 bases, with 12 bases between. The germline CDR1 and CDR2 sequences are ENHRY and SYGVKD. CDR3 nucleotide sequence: TGTGCCATCAGTGAGGTGGGTCGGACTAGCACAGATACGCAGTATTTT. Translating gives CAISEVGRTSTDTQYF.

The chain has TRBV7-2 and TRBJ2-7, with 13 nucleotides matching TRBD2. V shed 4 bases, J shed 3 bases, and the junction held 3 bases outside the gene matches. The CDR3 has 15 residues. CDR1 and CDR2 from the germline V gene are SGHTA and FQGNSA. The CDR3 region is CASSSRTSGGYEQYF. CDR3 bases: TGTGCCAGCAGCTCAAGGACTAGCGGGGGCTACGAGCAGTACTTC.

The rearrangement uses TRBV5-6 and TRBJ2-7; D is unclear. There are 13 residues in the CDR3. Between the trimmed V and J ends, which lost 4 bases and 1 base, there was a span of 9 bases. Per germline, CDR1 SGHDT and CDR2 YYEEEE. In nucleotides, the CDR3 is TGTGCCAGCAGCCACCTAGTGTCCTACGAGCAGTACTTC. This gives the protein CASSHLVSYEQYF.